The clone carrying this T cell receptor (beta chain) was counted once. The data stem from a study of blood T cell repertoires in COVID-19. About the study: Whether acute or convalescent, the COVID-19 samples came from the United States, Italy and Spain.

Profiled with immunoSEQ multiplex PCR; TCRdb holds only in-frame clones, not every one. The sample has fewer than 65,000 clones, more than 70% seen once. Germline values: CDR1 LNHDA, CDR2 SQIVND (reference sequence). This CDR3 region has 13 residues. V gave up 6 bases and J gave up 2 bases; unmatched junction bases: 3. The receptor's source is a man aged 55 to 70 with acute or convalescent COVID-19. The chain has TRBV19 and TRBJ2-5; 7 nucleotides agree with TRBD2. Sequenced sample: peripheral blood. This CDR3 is CASSPSGQETQYF. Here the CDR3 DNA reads TGTGCCAGTAGCCCTAGCGGTCAAGAGACCCAGTACTTC.